The following is a T cell receptor beta chain sequence with its context. Its antigen is currently unknown. This CDR3 has 15 amino acids. Germline CDR1 and CDR2: SGHRS and YFSETQ. V lost 0 bases to trimming and J lost 6 bases, with 12 bases between them. This sample is drawn from a study of cytomegalovirus exposure and HLA in healthy donors. Overall study findings and caveats: Associated with HLA alleles at 0.05 false discovery rate in a later analysis were 16,951 TCR beta sequences.

The PCR made use of 60 Vbeta and 13 Jbeta primers. The method was immunoSEQ multiplex PCR; TCRdb's version includes in-frame clones alone and lacks a portion of them. Seen here are about 140,000 clones, roughly four fifths observed once, and the top ten hold roughly 3.4%. What was sequenced was PBMCs. The chain uses TRBV5-1 and TRBJ2-2, with D perhaps TRBD2 (6 bases). This clonotype was sampled from a man between 18 and 29 years old in good health and CMV-seropositive. The CDR3 nucleotides read TGCGCCAGCAGCTTGGGTTCGGAGGGAGCCGGGGAGCTGTTTTTT. This gives the protein CASSLGSEGAGELFF.